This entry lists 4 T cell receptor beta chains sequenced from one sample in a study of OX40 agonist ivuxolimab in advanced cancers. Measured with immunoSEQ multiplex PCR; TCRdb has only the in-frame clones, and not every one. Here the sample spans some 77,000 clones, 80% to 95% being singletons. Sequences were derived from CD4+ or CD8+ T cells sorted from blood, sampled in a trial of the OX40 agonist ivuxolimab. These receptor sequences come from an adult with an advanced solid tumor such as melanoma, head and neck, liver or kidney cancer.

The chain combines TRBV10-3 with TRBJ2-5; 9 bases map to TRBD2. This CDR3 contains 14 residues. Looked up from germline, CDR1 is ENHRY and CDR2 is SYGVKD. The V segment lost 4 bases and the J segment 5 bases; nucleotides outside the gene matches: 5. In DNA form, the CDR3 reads TGTGCCATCAGTGTGCGGGGGGGGTCGGAGACCCAGTACTTC. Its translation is CAISVRGGSETQYF.

CDR3 region: CASRFRATNYGYTF. The DNA of the CDR3 is TGTGCCAGCAGGTTTCGGGCTACTAACTATGGCTACACCTTC. The chain is built from TRBV28 and TRBJ1-2, with D unclear. The germline V and J ends were trimmed by 6 bases and 0 bases, with 11 bases remaining between them. Germline CDR1 MDHEN, CDR2 SYDVKM. The CDR3 loop spans 14 amino acids.

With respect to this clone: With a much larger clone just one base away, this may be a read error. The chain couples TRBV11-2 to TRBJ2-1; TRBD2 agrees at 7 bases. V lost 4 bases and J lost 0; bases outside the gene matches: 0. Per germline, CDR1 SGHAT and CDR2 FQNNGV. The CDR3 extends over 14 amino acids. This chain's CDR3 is CASSSGGSYNEQFF. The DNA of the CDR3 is TGTGCCAGCAGCTCGGGGGGCTCCTACAATGAGCAGTTCTTC.

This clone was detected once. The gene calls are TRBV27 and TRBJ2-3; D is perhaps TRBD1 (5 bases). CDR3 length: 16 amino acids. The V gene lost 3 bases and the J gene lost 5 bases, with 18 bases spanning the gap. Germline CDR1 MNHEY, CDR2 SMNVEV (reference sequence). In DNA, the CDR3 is TGTGCCAGCAGTTTGGCCCAGGGTCCCGCCAGAGATACGCAGTATTTT. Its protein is CASSLAQGPARDTQYF.